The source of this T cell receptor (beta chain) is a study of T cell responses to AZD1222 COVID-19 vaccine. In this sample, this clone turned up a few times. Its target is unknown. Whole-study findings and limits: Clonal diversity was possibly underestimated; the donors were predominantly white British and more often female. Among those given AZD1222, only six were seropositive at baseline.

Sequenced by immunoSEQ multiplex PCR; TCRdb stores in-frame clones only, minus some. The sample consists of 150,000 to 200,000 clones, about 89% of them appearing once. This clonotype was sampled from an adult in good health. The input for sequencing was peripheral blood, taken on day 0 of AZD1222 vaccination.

The CDR3 DNA follows: TGTGCCGGTACCCAGGGACAGGGCTATGGCTACACCTTC. Translation: CAGTQGQGYGYTF. The chain uses TRBV30 and TRBJ1-2; 9 nucleotides match TRBD1. V was pared by 8 bases and J by 4 bases, with 8 bases of the junction left unmatched. This CDR3 is 13 amino acids long. Germline assignment: CDR1 GTSNPN and CDR2 SVGIG (reference sequence).